This T cell receptor (beta chain) was obtained from a study of blood T cell repertoires in COVID-19. V trimming: 3 bases; J trimming: 4 bases; junction bases outside the gene matches: 3. The CDR3 length is 14 residues. Germline assignment: CDR1 SGHAT and CDR2 FQNNGV. Repertoires were generated with immunoSEQ multiplex PCR, while TCRdb's copy carries only in-frame clones and drops some. The sample yields over 200,000 clones, 80% to 90% seen once. The rearrangement joins TRBV11-2 to TRBJ2-3; 8 bases map to TRBD1. The clonotype was recovered from a man aged 18-30 years who had recovered from COVID-19. Sequencing input: PBMCs or T cells enriched from blood (not recorded which). CDR3 sequence reads: CASSFRQGSDTQYF. DNA of the CDR3: TGTGCCAGCAGCTTCCGACAGGGGTCAGATACGCAGTATTTT.